Each of the 16 T cell receptor beta chains below was sequenced from the same sample in a study of vaccination and CD4 T cells after COVID-19. TCRdb reanalysed the PCR reads using MiXCR and keeps one entry per CDR3 protein. The sample records fewer than 30,000 distinct CDR3 sequences, 51% being singletons. The sample consisted of CD4+ T cells from blood, taken before SARS-CoV-2 vaccination. The origin of the receptors is a human donor who had recovered from COVID-19.

This clonotype was seen only a few times. The CDR3 is CASSMSGHQPQHF. Written as DNA, the CDR3 is TGTGCCAGTAGTATGAGCGGGCATCAGCCCCAGCATTTT. The chain combines TRBV19 with TRBJ1-5; no firm D call. V was trimmed by 3 bases and J by 5 bases, leaving 8 bases between them. This CDR3 contains 13 residues. Germline loops: CDR1 LNHDA, CDR2 SQIVND (reference sequence).

This chain joins TRBV24-1 and TRBJ2-3, with D possibly called TRBD1 or TRBD2 (6 bases each). The germline gives CDR1 KGHDR, CDR2 SFDVKD. CDR3 length equals 17 residues. V lost 3 bases and J 2 bases, leaving 17 bases between the germline ends. The CDR3 sequence is CATSDNGGQGYTDTQYF. DNA of the CDR3: TGTGCCACCAGTGATAATGGGGGGCAGGGATACACAGATACGCAGTATTTT.

V gene TRBV27 combines with J gene TRBJ1-2, with 7 bases matching TRBD1. V lost 5 bases to trimming and J lost 8 bases; unmatched junction nucleotides: 5. The CDR3 loop spans 12 amino acids. Germline assignment: CDR1 MNHEY and CDR2 SMNVEV (reference sequence). CDR3 region: CASSPQGKGYTF. CDR3 bases: TGTGCCAGCAGTCCACAGGGGAAGGGCTACACCTTC.

This clonotype showed up just a few times. The chain couples TRBV20-1 to TRBJ1-2, with a tentative D call TRBD1 (6 bases). Germline-derived CDR1 and CDR2 are DFQATT and SNEGSKA (reference sequence). CDR3 length: 17 residues. V was clipped by 0 bases and J by 0 bases, with 17 bases between them. The CDR3 protein is CSARDLRGGKANYGYTF. The CDR3 nucleotides read TGCAGTGCTAGAGATCTTAGGGGGGGAAAAGCTAACTATGGCTACACCTTC.

The chain employs TRBV24-1 and TRBJ2-5; 9 bases are a match to TRBD2. Germline V gene data show CDR1 as KGHDR and CDR2 as SFDVKD. The CDR3 consists of 16 residues. After removal of 0 bases from V and 6 bases from J, the junction contained 7 bases not matched to a gene. The CDR3 region is CATSDLSAGGRQTQYF. Here the CDR3 DNA reads TGTGCCACCAGTGATTTGTCGGCGGGAGGGAGGCAGACCCAGTACTTC.

This chain links TRBV5-1 with TRBJ2-2; 9 bases line up with TRBD2. The CDR3 is made up of 16 amino acids. The V segment lost 7 bases and the J segment 6 bases; nucleotides outside the gene matches: 13. CDR1 is SGHRS, CDR2 YFSETQ, per germline. The DNA for the CDR3 is TGCGCCAGCTATAGCGGGGGACTAGGATATTCCGGGGAGCTGTTTTTT. It translates to CASYSGGLGYSGELFF.

This clonotype turned up a few times. This chain joins TRBV6-1 and TRBJ2-5; a weak D match, TRBD2 (6 bases). CDR3 size: 14 residues. V was pared by 4 bases and J by 5 bases, with 14 bases between. The germline gives CDR1 MNHNS, CDR2 SASEGT. The CDR3, as DNA: TGTGCCAGCAGTGGCCAGGGAGGTCGCGAGACCCAGTACTTC. Its protein is CASSGQGGRETQYF.

The V and J genes are TRBV4-2 and TRBJ1-5; tentatively, D is TRBD1 (6 bases). The CDR3 totals 15 residues. Germline values: CDR1 LGHNA, CDR2 YNFKEQ. The V end lost 0 bases, the J end lost 10 bases, and 16 bases lay between the germline ends. The CDR3 region is CASSQDRARGYPQHF. DNA of the CDR3: TGTGCCAGCAGCCAAGACAGGGCCAGGGGATACCCCCAGCATTTT.

The chain uses TRBV24-1 and TRBJ2-5; perhaps TRBD1 as D (5 bases). Deletions cut 2 bases from V and 4 bases from J, with 16 bases between. Germline V gene lookup returns CDR1 KGHDR and CDR2 SFDVKD. This CDR3 contains 16 residues. The CDR3: CATSDSDSWISETQYF. As DNA, the CDR3 is TGTGCCACCAGTGATTCCGACAGCTGGATATCAGAGACCCAGTACTTC.

J is TRBJ1-2 and V is TRBV14, with D possibly TRBD1 on 5 matching bases. Germline CDR1 SGHDN, CDR2 FVKESK. CDR3 length equals 13 residues. Trimming pared 0 bases from V and 3 bases from J, leaving 5 bases between. The CDR3 coding sequence is TGTGCCAGCAGCCAAGACAGGGACTATGGCTACACCTTC. Its protein product is CASSQDRDYGYTF. Complete variable domain (other parts from reference TRBV14 and TRBJ1-2): EAGVTQFPSHSVIEKGQTVTLRCDPISGHDNLYWYRRVMGKEIKFLLHFVKESKQDESGMPNNRFLAERTGGTYSTLKVQPAELEDSGVYFCASSQDRDYGYTFGSGTRLTVV.

This clonotype was counted only a few times. V and J are TRBV7-2 and TRBJ2-1, with D maybe TRBD1 (8 bases). This CDR3 is 14 amino acids long. The V end was cut by 4 bases, the J end by 9 bases, with 16 bases between. CDR1 and CDR2 from the germline V gene are SGHTA and FQGNSA. CDR3 nucleotides: TGTGCCAGCAGCTACAGGGGGGGCATCGGTGAGCAGTTCTTC. Its protein is CASSYRGGIGEQFF.

In this sample, this clonotype turned up a few times. This chain uses TRBV7-2 with TRBJ2-7; maybe TRBD1 (6 bases). In germline, CDR1 is SGHTA, CDR2 FQGNSA. Trimming left V 5 bases short and J 3 bases short, with 11 bases between. The CDR3 is made up of 13 amino acids. The CDR3: CASSRGHLYEQYF. CDR3 nucleotides: TGTGCCAGCAGCCGGGGACACCTCTACGAGCAGTACTTC.

The rearrangement links TRBV4-1 to TRBJ1-1; D call uncertain. The CDR3 is made up of 13 amino acids. Germline V gene data show CDR1 as MGHRA and CDR2 as YSYEKL. V lost 2 bases and J lost 11, with 15 bases in between. CDR3: CASSQWIRARAFF. In DNA form, the CDR3 reads TGCGCCAGCAGCCAATGGATCCGGGCTCGGGCTTTCTTT.

J is TRBJ2-7 and V is TRBV20-1; D is possibly TRBD1 or TRBD2 (5 bases each). This CDR3 contains 14 residues. Germline V gene data show CDR1 as DFQATT and CDR2 as SNEGSKA (reference sequence). V was shortened by 0 bases and J by 2 bases, with 11 bases between the two germline ends. In DNA form, the CDR3 reads TGCAGTGCTAGAGATAAGGGACGGCCCTACGAGCAGTACTTC. Amino acids: CSARDKGRPYEQYF.

Only a few counts were recorded for this clonotype. The chain employs TRBV25-1 and TRBJ2-2; a possible D gene is TRBD1 (5 bases). The CDR3 sequence is 15 residues long. Per the germline V gene, CDR1 is MGHDK and CDR2 is SYGVNS. Trimming shortened V by 2 bases and J by 5 bases, and 12 bases separated the two germline ends. Here the CDR3 reads CASSEEGRVTGELFF. CDR3 in DNA: TGTGCCAGCAGTGAAGAAGGCAGGGTGACCGGGGAGCTGTTTTTT.

This clonotype was seen a few times. As DNA, the CDR3 is TGCAGTGCTCCTCCAGCAGATTTTGGACGGACGAAAACTAACTATGGCTACACCTTC. Translated, it gives CSAPPADFGRTKTNYGYTF. This chain links TRBV20-1 with TRBJ1-2; D is uncertain. The CDR3 is 19 residues long. The germline gives CDR1 DFQATT, CDR2 SNEGSKA (reference sequence). Trimming left V 5 bases short and J 0 bases short, with 28 bases between.